This record concerns one T cell receptor (beta chain) sequence. Profiled with immunoSEQ multiplex PCR; TCRdb holds only in-frame clones, not every one. The sample includes around 120,000 clones, roughly 84% of them seen just once. The sample comes from a study of T cell responses to AZD1222 COVID-19 vaccine. Sequencing was performed on peripheral blood, taken on day 0 of AZD1222 vaccination. This TCR was sampled from an adult in good health.

In DNA, the CDR3 is TGTGCCAGCAGTTTGGGCAGGTTGGATTCACCCCTCCACTTT. This translates into CASSLGRLDSPLHF. The chain uses TRBV6-5 and TRBJ1-6; the D is unclear. Trimming took off 4 bases at V and 8 bases at J, with 12 bases between the two ends. The germline V gene has CDR1 MNHEY and CDR2 SVGAGI. This CDR3 comprises 14 residues.